The rows below give T cell receptor beta chains drawn from one sample of a study of post-analysis software for immune sequencing data. TCRdb reprocessed the PCR reads with MiXCR, giving one entry per CDR3 protein. The sample contains hundreds of thousands of distinct CDR3 sequences, roughly 29% of which appear only once. Sequenced sample: blood. These receptors all stem from a girl aged 5-17 years with multiple sclerosis. Each CDR3 is given with its conserved first and last residue. A D gene is named only where the DNA matches it firmly. Clone sizes are given selectively: once, few, many, or a class where the clone is expanded.

D gene	J gene	V gene	clone size	CDR3 DNA	CDR3 protein
TRBD1	TRBJ2-3	TRBV2	few	TGTGCCAGCTTAACCCGGGACAGGAGACCGAGGGAGGACACAGATACGCAGTATTTT	CASLTRDRRPREDTDTQYF
NA	TRBJ1-2	TRBV7-2	many	TGTGCCAGCAGCTTAGTCGGTACAGGGTTGGACTATGGCTACACCTTC	CASSLVGTGLDYGYTF
NA	TRBJ1-5	TRBV4-1	few	TGCGCCAGCAGCCAAGGTCCCAGGGGTCAGCCCCAGCATTTT	CASSQGPRGQPQHF
NA	TRBJ1-2	TRBV11-2	NA	TGTGCCAGCAGCCCGACTAAGGGGCGCAACTATGGCTACACCTTC	CASSPTKGRNYGYTF
TRBD1	TRBJ1-2	TRBV10-2	few	TGCGCCAGCAGTGAGTTGACAGGGGGCGGCTACACCTTC	CASSELTGGGYTF
NA	TRBJ2-2	TRBV10-3	once	TGTGCCATCCCCCTTCCCACCGGGGAGCTGTTTTTT	CAIPLPTGELFF
NA	TRBJ2-2	TRBV5-1	NA	TGCGCCAGCAGCCGGGACAGCGGGGGAAACACCGGGGAGCTGTTTTTT	CASSRDSGGNTGELFF
NA	TRBJ1-2	TRBV6-5	few	TGTGCCAGCAGCCCGCCACGAGGGAGGAGTCATGGCTACACCTTC	CASSPPRGRSHGYTF
TRBD1	TRBJ2-2	TRBV7-9	NA	TGTGCCGGGAACAGGGGAAACGGGGAGCTGTTTTTT	CAGNRGNGELFF
TRBD2	TRBJ2-7	TRBV3-1	few	TGTGCCAGCAGCCCTCGCACTAGCGCCAACTCCTACGAGCAGTACTTC	CASSPRTSANSYEQYF
NA	TRBJ2-4	TRBV6-1	NA	TGTGCCAGCAGTCGAGGCGCAACGCTAGCCAAAAACATTCAGTACTTC	CASSRGATLAKNIQYF
NA	TRBJ1-5	TRBV24-1	NA	TGTGCCACCAGCGAGGGGGATTATTCGGTAAGCAATCAGCCCCAGCATTTT	CATSEGDYSVSNQPQHF
NA	TRBJ1-1	TRBV6-6	NA	TGTGCCAGCAACCTAGAGCAGAACACTGAAGCTTTCTTT	CASNLEQNTEAFF
TRBD2	TRBJ2-1	TRBV12-3/TRBV12-4	few	TGTGCCAGCAGTCCTGGTCAAATCTTAACTAGCGGGGGAAAGGTGAGGAATGAGCAGTTCTTC	CASSPGQILTSGGKVRNEQFF
NA	TRBJ1-2	TRBV12-3/TRBV12-4	few	TGTGCCAGTCAGGGTGCCCGCTATGGCTACACCTTC	CASQGARYGYTF
NA	TRBJ2-3	TRBV5-1	few	TGCGCCAGCAGCTCGCTTCTGAGGGGATCCACAGATACGCAGTATTTT	CASSSLLRGSTDTQYF
TRBD1	TRBJ1-5	TRBV29-1	NA	TGCAGCATAAAGACAGGGGGCGGGCAGCCCCAGCATTTT	CSIKTGGGQPQHF
NA	TRBJ2-3	TRBV4-1	NA	TGCGCCAGCAGCCTAACACCAGGACGCACAGATACGCAGTATTTT	CASSLTPGRTDTQYF
NA	TRBJ2-5	TRBV5-1	few	TGCGCCAGCAGCTTGGTAGGGGGGACCTACCAAGAGACCCAGTACTTC	CASSLVGGTYQETQYF
TRBD1	TRBJ1-5	TRBV28	NA	TGTGCCAGCCTTGGGGGACAGGACAATCAGCCCCAGCATTTT	CASLGGQDNQPQHF
TRBD2	TRBJ2-3	TRBV5-5	NA	TGTGCCAGCAGCGGTGGGGGACTAGCGGGAATATCTAGCACAGATACGCAGTATTTT	CASSGGGLAGISSTDTQYF
NA	TRBJ2-7	TRBV21-1	NA	TGTGCCAGCAGTTTGCTACTCCGGGACTGGGTCGATGAGCAGTACTTC	CASSLLLRDWVDEQYF
TRBD1	TRBJ2-2	TRBV5-1	once	TGCGCCAGCAGAACAGGGGGTCGCGGGGAGCTGTTTTTT	CASRTGGRGELFF
TRBD1	TRBJ1-4	TRBV12-5	once	TGTGCTAGTGGAAATCTCGACAGGGTTAATGAAAAACTGTTTTTT	CASGNLDRVNEKLFF
TRBD2	TRBJ2-1	TRBV7-9	few	TGTGCCAGCAACTACCCCCTGGGCGGCGGACTAGCGGGAGACTACAATGAGCAGTTCTTC	CASNYPLGGGLAGDYNEQFF